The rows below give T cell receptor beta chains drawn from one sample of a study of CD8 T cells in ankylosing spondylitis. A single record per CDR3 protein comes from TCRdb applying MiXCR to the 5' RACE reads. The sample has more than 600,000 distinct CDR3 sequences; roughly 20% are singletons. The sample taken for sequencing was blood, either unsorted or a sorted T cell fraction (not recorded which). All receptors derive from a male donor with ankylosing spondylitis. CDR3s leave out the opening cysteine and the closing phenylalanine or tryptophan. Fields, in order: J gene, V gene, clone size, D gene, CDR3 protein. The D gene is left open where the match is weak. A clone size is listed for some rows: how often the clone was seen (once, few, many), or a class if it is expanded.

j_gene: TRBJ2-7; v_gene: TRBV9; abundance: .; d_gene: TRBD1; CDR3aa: ASSVGGDRGYEQY
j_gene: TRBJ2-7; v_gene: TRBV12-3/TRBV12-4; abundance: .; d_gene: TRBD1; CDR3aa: ASSLGQGRDYEQY
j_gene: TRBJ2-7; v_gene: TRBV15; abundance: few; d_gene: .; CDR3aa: ATSRELWGEQY
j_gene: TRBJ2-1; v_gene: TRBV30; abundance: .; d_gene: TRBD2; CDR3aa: AWPYPGGLAGANEQF
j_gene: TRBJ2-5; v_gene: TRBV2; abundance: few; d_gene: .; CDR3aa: ASALASQETQY
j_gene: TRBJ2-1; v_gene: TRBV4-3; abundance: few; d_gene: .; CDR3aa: ASSQDSRNNEQF
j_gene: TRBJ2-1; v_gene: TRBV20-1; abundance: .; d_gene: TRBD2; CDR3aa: SAKLAAPGEEQF
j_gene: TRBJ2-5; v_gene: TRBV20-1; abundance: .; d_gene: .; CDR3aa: SASPGSKQETQY
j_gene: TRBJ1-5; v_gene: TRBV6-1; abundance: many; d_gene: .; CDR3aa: ASSPDLSNQPQH
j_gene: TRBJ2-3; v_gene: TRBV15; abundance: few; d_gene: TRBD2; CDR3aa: ATSISGGDTQY
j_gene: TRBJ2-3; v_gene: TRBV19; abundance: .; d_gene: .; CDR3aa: ASSLRQGESTDTQY
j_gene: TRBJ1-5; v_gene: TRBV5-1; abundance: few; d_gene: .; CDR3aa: ASSSGAGINQPQH
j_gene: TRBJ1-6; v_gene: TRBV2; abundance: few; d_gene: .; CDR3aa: ASSPQAGTSFNSPLH
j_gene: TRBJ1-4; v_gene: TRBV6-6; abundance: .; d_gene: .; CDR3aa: ASRGSTNEKLF
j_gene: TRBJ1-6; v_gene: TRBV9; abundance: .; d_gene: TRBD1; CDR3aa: ASSGDRGNNSPLH
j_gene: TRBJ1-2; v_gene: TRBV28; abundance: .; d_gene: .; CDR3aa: ASSDPTPREVGHGYT
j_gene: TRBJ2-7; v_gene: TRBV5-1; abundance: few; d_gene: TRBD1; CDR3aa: ASQGQGANEQY
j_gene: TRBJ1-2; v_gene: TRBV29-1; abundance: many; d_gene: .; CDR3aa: SVEGRGINYGYT
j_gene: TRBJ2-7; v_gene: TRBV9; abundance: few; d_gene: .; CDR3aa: ASSVVGSSYEQY
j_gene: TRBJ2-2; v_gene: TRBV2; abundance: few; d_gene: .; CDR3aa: ASRTLQGTGELF
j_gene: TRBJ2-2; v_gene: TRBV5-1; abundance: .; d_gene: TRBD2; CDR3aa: ASSFTSGTNTGELF
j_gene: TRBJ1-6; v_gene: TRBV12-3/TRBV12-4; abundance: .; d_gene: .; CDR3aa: ASSFFQANSPLH
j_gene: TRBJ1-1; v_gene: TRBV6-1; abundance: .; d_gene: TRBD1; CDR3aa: ASSRTGSGTEAF
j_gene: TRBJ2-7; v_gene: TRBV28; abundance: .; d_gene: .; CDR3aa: ASSTGMEADEQY
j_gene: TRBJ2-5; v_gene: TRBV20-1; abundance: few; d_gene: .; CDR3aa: SARVQGTQTQY
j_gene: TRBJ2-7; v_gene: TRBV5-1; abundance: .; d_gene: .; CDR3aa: ASSLVVSPTSEQY
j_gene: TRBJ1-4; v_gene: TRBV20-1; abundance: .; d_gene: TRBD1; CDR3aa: SARGTGYTTNEKLF